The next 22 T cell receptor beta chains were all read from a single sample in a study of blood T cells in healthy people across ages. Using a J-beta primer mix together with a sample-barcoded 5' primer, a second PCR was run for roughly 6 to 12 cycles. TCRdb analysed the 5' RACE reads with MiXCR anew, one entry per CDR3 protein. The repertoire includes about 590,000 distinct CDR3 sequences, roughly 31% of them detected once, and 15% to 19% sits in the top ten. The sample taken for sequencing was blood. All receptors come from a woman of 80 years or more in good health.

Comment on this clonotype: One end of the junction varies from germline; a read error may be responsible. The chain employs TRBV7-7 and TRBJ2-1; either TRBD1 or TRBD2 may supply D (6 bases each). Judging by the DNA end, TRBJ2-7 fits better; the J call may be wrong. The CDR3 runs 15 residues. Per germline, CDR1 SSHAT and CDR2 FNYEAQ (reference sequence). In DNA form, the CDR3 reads TGTGCTAGCAGCTTAGGGGGGCAGTTTGGCAATGAGCAGTACTTC. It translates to CASSLGGQFGNEQYF.

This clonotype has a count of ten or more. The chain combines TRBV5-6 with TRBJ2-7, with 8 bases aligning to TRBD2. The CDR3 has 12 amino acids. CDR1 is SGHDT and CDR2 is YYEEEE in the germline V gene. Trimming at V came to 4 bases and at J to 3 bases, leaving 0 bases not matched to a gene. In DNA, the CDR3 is TGTGCCAGCAGCCGGGGGGGCTACGAGCAGTACTTC. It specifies CASSRGGYEQYF. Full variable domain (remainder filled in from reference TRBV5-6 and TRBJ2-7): DAGVTQSPTHLIKTRGQQVTLRCSPKSGHDTVSWYQQALGQGPQFIFQYYEEEERQRGNFPDRFSGHQFPNYSSELNVNALLLGDSALYLCASSRGGYEQYFGPGTRLTVT.

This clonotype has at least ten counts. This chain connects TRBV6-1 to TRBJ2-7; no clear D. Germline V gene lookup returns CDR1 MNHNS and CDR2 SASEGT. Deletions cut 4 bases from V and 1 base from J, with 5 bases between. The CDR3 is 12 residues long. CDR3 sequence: CASSGGSYEQYF. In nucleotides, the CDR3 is TGTGCCAGCAGTGGTGGATCCTACGAGCAGTACTTC.

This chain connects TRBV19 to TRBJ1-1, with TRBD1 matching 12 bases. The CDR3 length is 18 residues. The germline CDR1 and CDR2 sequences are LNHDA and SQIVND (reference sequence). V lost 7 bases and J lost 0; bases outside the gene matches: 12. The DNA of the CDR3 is TGTGCCAGTATTCCTGGAAAGGGACAGGGGGCAATGAACACTGAAGCTTTCTTT. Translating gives CASIPGKGQGAMNTEAFF.

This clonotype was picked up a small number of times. In DNA, the CDR3 is TGTGCCAGCAGCGCAGATGGACAGGGAAACACCATATATTTT. This translates into CASSADGQGNTIYF. The chain employs TRBV12-3 or TRBV12-4 and TRBJ1-3, with a tentative D call TRBD1 (6 bases). V lost 6 bases to trimming and J lost 4 bases, with 13 bases between them. The CDR3 loop spans 14 amino acids.

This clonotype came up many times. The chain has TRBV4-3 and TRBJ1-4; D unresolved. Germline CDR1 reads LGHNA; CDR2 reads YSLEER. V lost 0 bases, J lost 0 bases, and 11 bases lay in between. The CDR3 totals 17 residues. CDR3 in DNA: TGCGCCAGCAGCCAAGAGACGTCCCTTGCAACTAATGAAAAACTGTTTTTT. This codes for CASSQETSLATNEKLFF.

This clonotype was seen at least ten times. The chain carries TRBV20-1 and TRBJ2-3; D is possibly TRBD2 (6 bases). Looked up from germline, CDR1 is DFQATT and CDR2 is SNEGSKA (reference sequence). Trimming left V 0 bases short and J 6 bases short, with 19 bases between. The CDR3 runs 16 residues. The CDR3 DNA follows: TGCAGTGCTAGAGATCTTATAGCGGTCGGTAGGGATACGCAGTATTTT. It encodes CSARDLIAVGRDTQYF.

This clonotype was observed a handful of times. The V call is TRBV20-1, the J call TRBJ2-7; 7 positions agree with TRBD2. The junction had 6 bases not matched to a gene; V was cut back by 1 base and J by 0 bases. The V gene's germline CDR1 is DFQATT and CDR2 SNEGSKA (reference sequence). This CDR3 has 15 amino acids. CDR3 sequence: CSARGRETSSYEQYF. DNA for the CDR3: TGCAGTGCTAGAGGGCGGGAGACTTCCTCCTACGAGCAGTACTTC.

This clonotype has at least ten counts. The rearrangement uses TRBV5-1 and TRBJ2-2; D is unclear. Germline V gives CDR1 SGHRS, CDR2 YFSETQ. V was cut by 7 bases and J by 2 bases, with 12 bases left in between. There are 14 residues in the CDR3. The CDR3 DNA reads TGCGCCAGCCGTTTTGCAGGAAACACCGGGGAGCTGTTTTTT. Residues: CASRFAGNTGELFF. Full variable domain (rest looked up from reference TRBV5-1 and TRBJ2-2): KAGVTQTPRYLIKTRGQQVTLSCSPISGHRSVSWYQQTPGQGLQFLFEYFSETQRNKGNFPGRFSGRQFSNSRSEMNVSTLELGDSALYLCASRFAGNTGELFFGEGSRLTVL.

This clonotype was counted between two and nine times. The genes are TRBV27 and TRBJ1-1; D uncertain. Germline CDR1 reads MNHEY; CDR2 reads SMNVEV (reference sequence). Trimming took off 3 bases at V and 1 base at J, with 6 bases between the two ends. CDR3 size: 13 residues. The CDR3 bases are TGTGCCAGCAGTTTCTCTTCGAACACTGAAGCTTTCTTT. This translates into CASSFSSNTEAFF.

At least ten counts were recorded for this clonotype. The CDR3 DNA is TGTGCCAGCATGACAGGGGTCAATCAGCCCCAGCATTTT. Residues: CASMTGVNQPQHF. The V gene is TRBV6-1, the J gene TRBJ1-5; 8 bases fit TRBD1. V lost 7 bases to trimming and J lost 3 bases; unmatched junction nucleotides: 2. Germline-derived CDR1 and CDR2 are MNHNS and SASEGT. CDR3 length equals 13 residues.

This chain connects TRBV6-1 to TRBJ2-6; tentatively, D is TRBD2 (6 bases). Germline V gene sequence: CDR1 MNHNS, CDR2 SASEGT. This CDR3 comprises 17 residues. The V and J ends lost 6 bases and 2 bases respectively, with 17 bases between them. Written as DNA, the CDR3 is TGTGCCAGCAGCCGGGGGAGGTCACACCCTGGGGCCAACGTCCTGACTTTC. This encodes CASSRGRSHPGANVLTF.

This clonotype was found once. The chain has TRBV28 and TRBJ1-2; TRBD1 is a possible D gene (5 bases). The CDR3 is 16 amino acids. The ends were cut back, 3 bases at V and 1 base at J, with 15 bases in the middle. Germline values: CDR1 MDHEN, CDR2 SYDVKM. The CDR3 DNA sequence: TGTGCCAGCAGTTTTAACAGACGGGGCATTAACTATGGCTACACCTTC. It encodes CASSFNRRGINYGYTF.

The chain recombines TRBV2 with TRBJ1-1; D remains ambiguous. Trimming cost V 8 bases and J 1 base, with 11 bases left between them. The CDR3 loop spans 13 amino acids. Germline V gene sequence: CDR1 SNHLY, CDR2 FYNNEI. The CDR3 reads CASDETSNTEAFF. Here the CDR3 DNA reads TGTGCCAGCGATGAGACATCGAACACTGAAGCTTTCTTT. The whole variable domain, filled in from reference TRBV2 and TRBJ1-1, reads EPEVTQTPSHQVTQMGQEVILRCVPISNHLYFYWYRQILGQKVEFLVSFYNNEISEKSEIFDDQFSVERPDGSNFTLKIRSTKLEDSAMYFCASDETSNTEAFFGQGTRLTVV.

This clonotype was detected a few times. This CDR3 is CASSHRQGRRNSPLHF. The CDR3 DNA follows: TGTGCCAGCAGCCACAGACAGGGTAGGAGGAATTCACCCCTCCACTTT. The chain uses TRBV7-2 and TRBJ1-6, with 7 bases fitting TRBD1. Germline CDR1 and CDR2: SGHTA and FQGNSA. The ends lost 5 bases at V and 7 bases at J; junction bases unmatched: 11. There are 16 residues in the CDR3.

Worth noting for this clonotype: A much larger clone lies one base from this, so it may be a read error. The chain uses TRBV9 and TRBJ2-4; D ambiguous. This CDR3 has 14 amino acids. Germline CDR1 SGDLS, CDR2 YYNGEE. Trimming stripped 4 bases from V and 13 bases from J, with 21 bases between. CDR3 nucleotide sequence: TGTGCCAGCAGCCGCAGACTTCAATCCTACGGGCAGTACTTC. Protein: CASSRRLQSYGQYF.

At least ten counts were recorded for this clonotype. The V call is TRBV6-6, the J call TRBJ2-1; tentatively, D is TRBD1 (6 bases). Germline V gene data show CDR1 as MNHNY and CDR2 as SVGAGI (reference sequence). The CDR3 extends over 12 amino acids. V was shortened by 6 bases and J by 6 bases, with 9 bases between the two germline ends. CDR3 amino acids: CASRQGTNEQFF. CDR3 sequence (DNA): TGTGCCAGCAGACAGGGAACCAATGAGCAGTTCTTC.

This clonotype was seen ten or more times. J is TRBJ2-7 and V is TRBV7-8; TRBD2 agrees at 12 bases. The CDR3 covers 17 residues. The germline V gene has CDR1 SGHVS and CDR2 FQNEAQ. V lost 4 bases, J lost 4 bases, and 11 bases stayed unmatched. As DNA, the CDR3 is TGTGCCAGCAGCTCGCAATTACTAGCGGGGGGCCTGTACGAGCAGTACTTC. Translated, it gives CASSSQLLAGGLYEQYF. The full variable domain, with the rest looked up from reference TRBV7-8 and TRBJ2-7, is GAGVSQSPRYKVAKRGQDVALRCDPISGHVSLFWYQQALGQGPEFLTYFQNEAQLDKSGLPSDRFFAERPEGSVSTLKIQRTQQEDSAVYLCASSSQLLAGGLYEQYFGPGTRLTVT.

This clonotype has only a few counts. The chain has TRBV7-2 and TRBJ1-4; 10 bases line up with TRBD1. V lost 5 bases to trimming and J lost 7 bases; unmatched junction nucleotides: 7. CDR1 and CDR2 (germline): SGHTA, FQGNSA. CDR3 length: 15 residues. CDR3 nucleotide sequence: TGTGCCAGCAGCCCCGGGACAGGGGTTGCTGAAAAACTGTTTTTT. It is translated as CASSPGTGVAEKLFF.

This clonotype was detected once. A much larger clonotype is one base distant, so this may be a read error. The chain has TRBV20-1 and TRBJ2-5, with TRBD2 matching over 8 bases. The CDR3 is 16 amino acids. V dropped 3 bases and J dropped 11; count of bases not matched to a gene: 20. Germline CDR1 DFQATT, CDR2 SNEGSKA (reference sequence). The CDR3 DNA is TGCAGTGCTAGGAACATTGCCGGCGGGGGGAGCAATGAGCAGTACTTC. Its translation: CSARNIAGGGSNEQYF.

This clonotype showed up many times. The CDR3 region is CASRERGYGYTF. The CDR3 DNA reads TGTGCCAGCAGGGAGAGGGGTTATGGCTACACCTTC. The rearrangement uses TRBV12-3 or TRBV12-4 and TRBJ1-2; a weak D match, TRBD1 (5 bases). Trimming left V 6 bases short and J 5 bases short, with 10 bases between. The CDR3 contains 12 residues.

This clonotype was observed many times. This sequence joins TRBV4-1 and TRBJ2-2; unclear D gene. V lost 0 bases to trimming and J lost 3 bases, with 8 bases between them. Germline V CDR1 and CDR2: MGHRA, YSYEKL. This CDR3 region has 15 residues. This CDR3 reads CASSQDDGYTGELFF. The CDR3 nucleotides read TGCGCCAGCAGCCAAGATGACGGGTACACCGGGGAGCTGTTTTTT.